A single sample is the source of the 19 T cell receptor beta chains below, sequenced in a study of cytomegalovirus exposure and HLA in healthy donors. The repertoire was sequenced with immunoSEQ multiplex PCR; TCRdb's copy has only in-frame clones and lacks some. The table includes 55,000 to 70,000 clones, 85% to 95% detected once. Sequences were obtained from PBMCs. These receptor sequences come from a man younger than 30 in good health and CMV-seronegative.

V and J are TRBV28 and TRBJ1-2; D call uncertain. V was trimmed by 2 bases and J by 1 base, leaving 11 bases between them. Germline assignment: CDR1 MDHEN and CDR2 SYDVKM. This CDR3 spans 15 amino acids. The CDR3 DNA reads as TGTGCCAGCAGTTTAAGAGGAGTAATTAACTATGGCTACACCTTC. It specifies CASSLRGVINYGYTF.

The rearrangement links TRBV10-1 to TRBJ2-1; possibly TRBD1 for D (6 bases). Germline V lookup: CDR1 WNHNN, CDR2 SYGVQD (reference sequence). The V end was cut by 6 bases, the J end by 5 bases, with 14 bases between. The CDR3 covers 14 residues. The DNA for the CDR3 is TGCGCCAGCAGCGTGAAAACAGGGAACAATGAGCAGTTCTTC. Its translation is CASSVKTGNNEQFF.

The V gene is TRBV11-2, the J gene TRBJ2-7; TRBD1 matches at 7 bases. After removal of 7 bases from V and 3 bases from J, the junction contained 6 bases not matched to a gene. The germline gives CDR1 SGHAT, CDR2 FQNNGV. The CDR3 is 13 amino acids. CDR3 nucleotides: TGTGCCAGCAAAGAGGGGGCCCACTACGAGCAGTACTTC. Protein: CASKEGAHYEQYF.

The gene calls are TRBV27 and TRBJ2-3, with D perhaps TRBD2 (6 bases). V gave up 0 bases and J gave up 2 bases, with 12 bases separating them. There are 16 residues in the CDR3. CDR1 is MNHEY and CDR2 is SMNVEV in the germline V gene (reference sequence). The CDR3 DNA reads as TGTGCCAGCAGTTTATCGGGACTCTTGCTCACAGATACGCAGTATTTT. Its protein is CASSLSGLLLTDTQYF.

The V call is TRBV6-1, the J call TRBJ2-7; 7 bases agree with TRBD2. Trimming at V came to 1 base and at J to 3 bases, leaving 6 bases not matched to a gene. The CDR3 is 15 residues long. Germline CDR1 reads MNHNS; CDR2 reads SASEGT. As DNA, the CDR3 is TGTGCCAGCAGTGAAGGGGGGGGAGATGTCTACGAGCAGTACTTC. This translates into CASSEGGGDVYEQYF.

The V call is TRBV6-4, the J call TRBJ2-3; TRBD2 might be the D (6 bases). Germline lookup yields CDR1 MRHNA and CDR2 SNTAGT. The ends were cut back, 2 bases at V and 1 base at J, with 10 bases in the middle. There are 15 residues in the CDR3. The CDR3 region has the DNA TGTGCCAGCAGTGACGGCGGGAAGGGCACAGATACGCAGTATTTT. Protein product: CASSDGGKGTDTQYF.

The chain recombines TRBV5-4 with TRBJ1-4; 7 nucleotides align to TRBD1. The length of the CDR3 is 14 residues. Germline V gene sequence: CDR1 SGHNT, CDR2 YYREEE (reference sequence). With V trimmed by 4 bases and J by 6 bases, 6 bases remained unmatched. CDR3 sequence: CASSPTGQDEKLFF. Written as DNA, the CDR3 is TGTGCCAGCAGCCCGACAGGGCAGGATGAAAAACTGTTTTTT.

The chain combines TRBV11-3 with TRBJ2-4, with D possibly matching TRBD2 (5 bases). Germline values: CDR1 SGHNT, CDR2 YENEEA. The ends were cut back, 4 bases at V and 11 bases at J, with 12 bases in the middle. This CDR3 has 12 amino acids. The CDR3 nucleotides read TGTGCCAGCAGCTCCGGACTCCGTCTTCAGTACTTC. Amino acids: CASSSGLRLQYF.

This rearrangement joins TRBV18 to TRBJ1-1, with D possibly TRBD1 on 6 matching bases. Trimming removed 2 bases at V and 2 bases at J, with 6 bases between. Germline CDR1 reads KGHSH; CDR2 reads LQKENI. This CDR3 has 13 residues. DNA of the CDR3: TGTGCCAGCTCACCAGGGGGCAACACTGAAGCTTTCTTT. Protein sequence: CASSPGGNTEAFF.

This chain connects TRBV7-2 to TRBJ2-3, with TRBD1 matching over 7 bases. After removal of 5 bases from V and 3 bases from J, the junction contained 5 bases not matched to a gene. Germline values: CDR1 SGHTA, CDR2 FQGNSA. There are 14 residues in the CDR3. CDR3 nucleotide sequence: TGTGCCAGCAGCCTACCACAGGGGACAGATACGCAGTATTTT. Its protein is CASSLPQGTDTQYF. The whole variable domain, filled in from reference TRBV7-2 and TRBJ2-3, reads GAGVSQSPSNKVTEKGKDVELRCDPISGHTALYWYRQSLGQGLEFLIYFQGNSAPDKSGLPSDRFSAERTGGSVSTLTIQRTQQEDSAVYLCASSLPQGTDTQYFGPGTRLTVL.

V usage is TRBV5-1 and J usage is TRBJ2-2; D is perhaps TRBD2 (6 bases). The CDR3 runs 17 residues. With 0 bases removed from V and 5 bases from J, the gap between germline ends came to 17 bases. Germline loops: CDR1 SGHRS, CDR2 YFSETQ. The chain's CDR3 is CASSLAIPSVLTGELFF. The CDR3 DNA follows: TGCGCCAGCAGCTTGGCGATACCTAGCGTTTTGACCGGGGAGCTGTTTTTT.

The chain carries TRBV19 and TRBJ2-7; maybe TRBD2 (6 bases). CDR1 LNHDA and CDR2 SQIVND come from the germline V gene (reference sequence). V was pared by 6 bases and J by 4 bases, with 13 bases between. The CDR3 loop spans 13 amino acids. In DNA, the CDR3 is TGTGCCAGTAGCCTTATCAGCGGGTACGAGCAGTACTTC. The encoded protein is CASSLISGYEQYF.

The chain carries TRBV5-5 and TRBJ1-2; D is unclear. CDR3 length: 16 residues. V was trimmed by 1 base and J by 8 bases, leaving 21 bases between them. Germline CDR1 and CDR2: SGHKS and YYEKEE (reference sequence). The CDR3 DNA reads TGTGCCAGCAGCTTGACCGACACCACGCTATATTACGGCTACACCTTC. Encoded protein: CASSLTDTTLYYGYTF.

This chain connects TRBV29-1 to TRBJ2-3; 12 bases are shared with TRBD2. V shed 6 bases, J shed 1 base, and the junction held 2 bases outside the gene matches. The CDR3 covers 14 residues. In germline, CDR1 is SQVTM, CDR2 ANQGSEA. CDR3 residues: CSVTSGSGTDTQYF. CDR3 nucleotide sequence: TGCAGCGTGACTAGCGGGAGTGGCACAGATACGCAGTATTTT.

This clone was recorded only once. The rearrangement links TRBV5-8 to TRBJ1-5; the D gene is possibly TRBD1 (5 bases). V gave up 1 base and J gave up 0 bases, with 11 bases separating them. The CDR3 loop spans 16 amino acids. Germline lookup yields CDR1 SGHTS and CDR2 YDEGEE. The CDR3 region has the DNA TGTGCCAGCAGCTTGTCCGACAGTTATAGCAATCAGCCCCAGCATTTT. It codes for CASSLSDSYSNQPQHF.

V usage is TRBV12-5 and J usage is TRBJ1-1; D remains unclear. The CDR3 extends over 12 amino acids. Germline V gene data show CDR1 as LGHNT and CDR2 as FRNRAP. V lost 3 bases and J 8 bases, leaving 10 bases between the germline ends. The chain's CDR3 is CASGLLPVEAFF. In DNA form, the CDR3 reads TGTGCTAGTGGTTTACTGCCCGTGGAAGCTTTCTTT. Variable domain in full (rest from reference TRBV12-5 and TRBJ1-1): DARVTQTPRHKVTEMGQEVTMRCQPILGHNTVFWYRQTMMQGLELLAYFRNRAPLDDSGMPKDRFSAEMPDATLATLKIQPSEPRDSAVYFCASGLLPVEAFFGQGTRLTVV.

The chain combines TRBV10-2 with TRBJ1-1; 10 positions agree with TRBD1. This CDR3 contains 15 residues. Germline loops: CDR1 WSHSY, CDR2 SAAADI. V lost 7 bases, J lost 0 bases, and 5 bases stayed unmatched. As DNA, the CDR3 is TGCGCCAGCAAAGACAGGGGGCGCTTGAACACTGAAGCTTTCTTT. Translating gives CASKDRGRLNTEAFF.

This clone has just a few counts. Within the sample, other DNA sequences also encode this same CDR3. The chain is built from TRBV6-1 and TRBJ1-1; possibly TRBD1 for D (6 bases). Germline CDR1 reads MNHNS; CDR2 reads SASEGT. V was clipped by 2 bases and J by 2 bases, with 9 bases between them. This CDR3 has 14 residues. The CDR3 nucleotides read TGTGCCAGCAGTGAACAACAGGGAAACACTGAAGCTTTCTTT. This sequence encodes CASSEQQGNTEAFF.

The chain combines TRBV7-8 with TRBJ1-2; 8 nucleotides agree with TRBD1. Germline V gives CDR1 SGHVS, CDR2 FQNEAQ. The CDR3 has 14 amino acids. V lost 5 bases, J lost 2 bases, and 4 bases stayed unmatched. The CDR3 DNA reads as TGTGCCAGCAGCGGGAGACAGGGGAACTATGGCTACACCTTC. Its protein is CASSGRQGNYGYTF.